This entry describes one T cell receptor (beta chain). Germline loops: CDR1 LNHDA, CDR2 SQIVND (reference sequence). J lost 2 bases, V lost 5 bases, and 23 bases had no gene match. The CDR3 is 20 amino acids. The data stem from a study of T cell changes during pregnancy in multiple sclerosis. The data were produced by immunoSEQ multiplex PCR, yet TCRdb's version contains in-frame clones alone and is incomplete. The sample yields roughly 40,000 clones, 70% to 90% seen once. The TCR originated in a female donor with multiple sclerosis, enrolled in a pregnancy study. The sequenced sample was CD8+ T cells from peripheral blood mononuclear cells, obtained in the first trimester of pregnancy. The rearrangement uses TRBV19 and TRBJ2-7, with TRBD1 matching 8 bases. In nucleotides, the CDR3 is TGTGCCAGTAGTCCCCCCCTCGGCCTCGGGACAGGCGTCCAGACCTACGAGCAGTACTTC. Amino acid sequence: CASSPPLGLGTGVQTYEQYF.